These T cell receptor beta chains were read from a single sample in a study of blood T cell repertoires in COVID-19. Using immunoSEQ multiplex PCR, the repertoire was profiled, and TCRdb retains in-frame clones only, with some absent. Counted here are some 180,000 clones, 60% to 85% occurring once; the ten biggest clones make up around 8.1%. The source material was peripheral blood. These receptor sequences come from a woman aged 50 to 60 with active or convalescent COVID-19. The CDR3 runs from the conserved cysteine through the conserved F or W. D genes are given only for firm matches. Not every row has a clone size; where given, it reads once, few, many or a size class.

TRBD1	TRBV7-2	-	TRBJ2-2	CASSLRGQGASNTGELFF	TGTGCCAGCAGCTTAAGGGGACAGGGGGCCTCGAACACCGGGGAGCTGTTTTTT
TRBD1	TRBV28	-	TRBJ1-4	CASSSDRLPNEKLFF	TGTGCCAGCAGTTCGGACAGGCTGCCTAATGAAAAACTGTTTTTT
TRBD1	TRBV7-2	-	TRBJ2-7	CASSLVQGAYEQYF	TGTGCCAGCAGCTTAGTACAGGGGGCCTACGAGCAGTACTTC
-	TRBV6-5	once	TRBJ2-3	CASSYSSPGTDTQYF	TGTGCCAGCAGTTACAGCAGTCCGGGAACAGATACGCAGTATTTT
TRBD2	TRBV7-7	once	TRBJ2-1	CASSLGLAGEDEQFF	TGTGCTAGCAGCTTGGGACTAGCGGGGGAGGATGAGCAGTTCTTC
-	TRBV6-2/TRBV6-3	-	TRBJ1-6	CASSYGAGMNSPLHF	TGTGCCAGCAGTTACGGGGCAGGGATGAATTCACCCCTCCACTTT
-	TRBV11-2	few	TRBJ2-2	CASSLGQYTGELFF	TGTGCCAGCAGCTTAGGGCAATACACCGGGGAGCTGTTTTTT
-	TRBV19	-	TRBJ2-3	CASSHLQGSSTDTQYF	TGTGCCAGTAGTCATCTTCAGGGCTCTAGCACAGATACGCAGTATTTT
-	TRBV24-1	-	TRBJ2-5	CATSDFLGGAETQYF	TGTGCCACCAGTGATTTCCTAGGGGGAGCAGAGACCCAGTACTTC
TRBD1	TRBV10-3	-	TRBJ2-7	CAISDSNRDRAYEQYF	TGTGCCATCAGTGACTCGAACCGGGACAGGGCCTACGAGCAGTACTTC
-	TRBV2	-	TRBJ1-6	CASSEDAGSNSPLHF	TGTGCCAGCAGTGAAGATGCGGGGAGTAATTCACCCCTCCACTTT
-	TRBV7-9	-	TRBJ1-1	CASSLPIGGGRNRTEAFF	TGTGCCAGCAGTCTTCCTATCGGAGGAGGGAGAAATAGGACTGAAGCTTTCTTT
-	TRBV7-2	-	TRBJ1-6	CASSLDGSSYNSPLHF	TGTGCCAGCAGCTTAGACGGGAGCTCCTATAATTCACCCCTCCACTTT
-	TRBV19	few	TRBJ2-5	CASSRLSGETQYF	TGTGCCAGTAGTAGGTTGTCCGGGGAGACCCAGTACTTC
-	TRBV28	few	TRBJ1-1	CASSLLMTAVTEAFF	TGTGCCAGCAGTTTACTTATGACAGCAGTCACTGAAGCTTTCTTT
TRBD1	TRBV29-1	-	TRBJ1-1	CSVFKTGSNTEAFF	TGCAGCGTCTTCAAGACAGGGTCGAACACTGAAGCTTTCTTT
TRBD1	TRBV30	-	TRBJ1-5	CAWSVGDRGLGNQPQHF	TGTGCCTGGAGTGTAGGGGACAGGGGGCTCGGCAATCAGCCCCAGCATTTT
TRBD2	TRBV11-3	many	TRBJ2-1	CASSSASGHWANEQFF	TGTGCCAGCAGCTCTGCTAGCGGCCATTGGGCGAATGAGCAGTTCTTC
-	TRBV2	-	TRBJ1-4	CASSGGGQGEKLFF	TGTGCCAGCAGTGGAGGGGGACAAGGTGAAAAACTGTTTTTT
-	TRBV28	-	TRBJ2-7	CASSTTRVVYEQYF	TGTGCCAGCAGTACAACCAGGGTAGTGTACGAGCAGTACTTC
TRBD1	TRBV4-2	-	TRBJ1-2	CASSQPGDRGAYGYTF	TGTGCCAGCAGCCAACCTGGCGACAGGGGAGCGTATGGCTACACCTTC
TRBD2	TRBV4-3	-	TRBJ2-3	CASSKAASGTNTDTQYF	TGCGCCAGCAGTAAAGCGGCTAGCGGGACCAACACAGATACGCAGTATTTT
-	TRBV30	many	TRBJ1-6	CAWRSSYNSPLHF	TGTGCCTGGAGGAGCTCCTATAATTCACCCCTCCACTTT
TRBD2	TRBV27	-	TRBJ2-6	CATTDLPGLAGVLPGANVLTF	TGTGCCACCACAGATCTTCCGGGACTAGCGGGAGTGTTACCTGGGGCCAACGTCCTGACTTTC
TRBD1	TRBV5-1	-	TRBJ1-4	CASSLDRGEDEKLFF	TGCGCCAGCAGCTTGGACAGGGGGGAGGATGAAAAACTGTTTTTT
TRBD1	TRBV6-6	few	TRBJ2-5	CASSRRSIGTGGETQYF	TGTGCCAGCAGTCGAAGATCGATCGGGACAGGGGGGGAGACCCAGTACTTC
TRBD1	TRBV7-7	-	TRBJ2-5	CASSLDRGGETQYF	TGTGCCAGCAGCTTGGACAGGGGCGGAGAGACCCAGTACTTC
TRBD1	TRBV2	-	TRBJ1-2	CASSLGQGYGYTF	TGTGCCAGCAGCCTTGGACAGGGCTATGGCTACACCTTC
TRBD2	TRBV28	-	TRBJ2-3	CASSLTSGTSTDTQYF	TGTGCCAGCAGTTTGACTAGCGGGACTAGCACAGATACGCAGTATTTT
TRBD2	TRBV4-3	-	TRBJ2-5	CASSQDAVAGGPGTQYF	TGCGCCAGCAGCCAAGATGCGGTAGCGGGGGGGCCGGGGACCCAGTACTTC
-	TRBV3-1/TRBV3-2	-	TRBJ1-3	CASSQETQGPGNTIYF	TGTGCCAGCAGCCAGGAGACTCAGGGCCCTGGAAACACCATATATTTT
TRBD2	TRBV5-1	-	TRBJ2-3	CASSGTLLAGARTDTQYF	TGCGCCAGCAGCGGGACCCTACTAGCGGGGGCTCGCACAGATACGCAGTATTTT
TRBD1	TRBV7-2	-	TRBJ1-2	CASSIRDSRVYGYTF	TGTGCCAGCAGCATCCGGGACAGCCGGGTGTATGGCTACACCTTC
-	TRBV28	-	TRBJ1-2	CASKFLIQGRTGYGYTF	TGTGCCAGCAAATTCCTGATACAGGGAAGGACTGGATATGGCTACACCTTC
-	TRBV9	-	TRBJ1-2	CASSVVDSNYGYTF	TGTGCCAGCAGCGTAGTGGACAGTAACTATGGCTACACCTTC
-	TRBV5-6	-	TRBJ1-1	CASSVIGGYTEAFF	TGTGCCAGCAGCGTCATCGGGGGGTACACTGAAGCTTTCTTT
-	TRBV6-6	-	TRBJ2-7	CASSYLNEQYF	TGTGCCAGCAGTTATCTTAACGAGCAGTACTTC
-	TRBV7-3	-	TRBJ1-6	CASSMSSRFNSPLHF	TGTGCCAGCAGTATGTCGTCTCGGTTTAATTCACCCCTCCACTTT
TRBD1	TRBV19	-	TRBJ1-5	CASSTGTGGQPQHF	TGTGCCAGTAGTACCGGGACAGGGGGTCAGCCCCAGCATTTT
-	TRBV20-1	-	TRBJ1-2	CSARVGGGYTF	TGCAGTGCTAGAGTTGGAGGTGGCTACACCTTC
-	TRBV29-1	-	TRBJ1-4	CSASQGGNNEKLFF	TGCAGCGCGTCACAAGGGGGAAATAATGAAAAACTGTTTTTT
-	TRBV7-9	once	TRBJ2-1	CASSLAPGSNNEQFF	TGTGCCAGCAGCTTAGCCCCCGGGTCTAACAATGAGCAGTTCTTC
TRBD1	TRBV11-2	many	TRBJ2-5	CASSLEDRGKTQYF	TGTGCCAGCAGCTTAGAGGACAGGGGAAAGACCCAGTACTTC